Described below is a single TCR beta chain sequence and its context. Cohorts were assigned according to the clinical history that participants reported. V was pared by 5 bases and J by 4 bases, with 5 bases between. The CDR3 runs to 11 residues. Sequencing was performed with immunoSEQ multiplex PCR; in TCRdb, only in-frame clones are kept and a portion is missing. Of around 500,000 clones listed, 70% to 90% are singletons. This sample was taken from a study of blood T cell repertoires in COVID-19. About the study: The United States, Italy and Spain supplied acute and convalescent COVID-19 samples. T cells, B-cell-depleted T cells, or PBMCs supplied cDNA or gDNA.

The chain employs TRBV12-3 or TRBV12-4 and TRBJ2-5; D remains unclear. The sequencing input was PBMCs or T cells enriched from blood (not recorded which). This receptor was taken from a woman aged 55-70 years who had recovered from COVID-19. The CDR3 region is CASSTRETQYF. For the CDR3, the DNA is TGTGCCAGCAGTACAAGAGAGACCCAGTACTTC.